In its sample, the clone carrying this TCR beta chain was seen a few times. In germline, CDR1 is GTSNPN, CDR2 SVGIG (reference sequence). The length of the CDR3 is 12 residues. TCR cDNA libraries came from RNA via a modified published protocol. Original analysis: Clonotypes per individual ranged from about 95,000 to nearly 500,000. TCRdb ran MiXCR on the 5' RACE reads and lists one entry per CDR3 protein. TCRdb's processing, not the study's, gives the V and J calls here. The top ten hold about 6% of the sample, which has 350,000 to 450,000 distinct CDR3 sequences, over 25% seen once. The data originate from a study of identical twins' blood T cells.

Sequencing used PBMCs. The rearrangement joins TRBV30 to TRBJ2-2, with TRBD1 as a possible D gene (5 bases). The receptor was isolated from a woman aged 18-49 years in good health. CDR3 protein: CTGASNTGELFF. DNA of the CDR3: TGTACTGGGGCCTCGAACACCGGGGAGCTGTTTTTT.